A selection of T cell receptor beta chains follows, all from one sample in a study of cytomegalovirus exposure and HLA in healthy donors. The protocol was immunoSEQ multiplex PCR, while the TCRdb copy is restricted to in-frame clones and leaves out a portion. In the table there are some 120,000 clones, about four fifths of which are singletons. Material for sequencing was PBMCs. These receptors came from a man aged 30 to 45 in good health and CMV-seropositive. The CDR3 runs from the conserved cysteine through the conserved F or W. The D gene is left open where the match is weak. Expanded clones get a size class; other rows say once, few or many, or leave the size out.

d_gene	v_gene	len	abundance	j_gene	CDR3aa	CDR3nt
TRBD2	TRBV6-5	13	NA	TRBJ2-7	CASGLASSYEQYF	TGTGCCAGTGGACTAGCGAGCTCCTACGAGCAGTACTTC
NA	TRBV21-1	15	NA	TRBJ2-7	CASSSPNLAAYEQYF	TGTGCCAGCAGCAGTCCGAATCTTGCGGCTTACGAGCAGTACTTC
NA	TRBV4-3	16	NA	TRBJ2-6	CASSQEIFSGANGLTF	TGCGCCAGCAGCCAAGAAATCTTCTCTGGGGCCAACGGCCTGACTTTC
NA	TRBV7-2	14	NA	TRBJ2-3	CASSFLQDKATQYF	TGTGCCAGCAGCTTCCTACAGGATAAAGCTACGCAGTATTTT
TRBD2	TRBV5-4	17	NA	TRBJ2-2	CASSLASGGLLTGELFF	TGTGCCAGCAGCTTGGCCAGCGGGGGGCTCCTCACCGGGGAGCTGTTTTTT
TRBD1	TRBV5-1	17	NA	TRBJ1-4	CASSSDRGYATNEKLFF	TGCGCCAGCAGCTCGGACAGGGGTTATGCAACTAATGAAAAACTGTTTTTT
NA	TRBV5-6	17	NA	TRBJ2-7	CASSLDLGDSGSYEQYF	TGTGCCAGCAGCTTGGATCTAGGCGACTCAGGGTCCTACGAGCAGTACTTC
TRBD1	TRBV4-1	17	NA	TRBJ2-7	CASSQGVGTGGSYEQYF	TGCGCCAGCAGCCAAGGAGTAGGGACAGGGGGCTCCTACGAGCAGTACTTC
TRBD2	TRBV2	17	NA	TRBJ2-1	CASSDPSGAAWYNEQFF	TGTGCCAGCAGTGACCCCAGCGGGGCGGCCTGGTACAATGAGCAGTTCTTC
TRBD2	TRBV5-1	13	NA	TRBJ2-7	CASSLDGGWEQYF	TGCGCCAGCAGCTTGGACGGGGGGTGGGAGCAGTACTTC
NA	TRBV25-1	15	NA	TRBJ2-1	CASGPSTGTYNEQFF	TGTGCCAGCGGCCCTTCGACAGGAACCTACAATGAGCAGTTCTTC
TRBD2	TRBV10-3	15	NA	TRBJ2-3	CATSGLAGSTDTQYF	TGTGCCACCTCGGGACTAGCGGGAAGCACAGATACGCAGTATTTT
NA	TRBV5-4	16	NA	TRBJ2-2	CASSPERAFPTGELFF	TGTGCCAGCAGCCCGGAGAGGGCGTTTCCCACCGGGGAGCTGTTTTTT
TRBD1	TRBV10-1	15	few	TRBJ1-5	CASKSGTGRNQPQHF	TGCGCCAGCAAATCCGGGACAGGACGGAATCAGCCCCAGCATTTT
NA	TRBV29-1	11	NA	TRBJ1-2	CSVGREAGYTF	TGCAGCGTTGGGAGGGAGGCTGGCTACACCTTC
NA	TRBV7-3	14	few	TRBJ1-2	CASSLTGGSDGYTF	TGTGCCAGCAGCTTAACAGGGGGATCCGATGGCTACACCTTC
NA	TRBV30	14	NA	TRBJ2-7	CAWSPAGSSYEQYF	TGTGCCTGGAGCCCCGCAGGAAGCTCCTACGAGCAGTACTTC
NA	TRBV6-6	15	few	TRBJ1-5	CASSYESELNQPQHF	TGTGCCAGCAGTTACGAATCTGAACTTAATCAGCCCCAGCATTTT
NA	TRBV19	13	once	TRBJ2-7	CAISPGVSHEQYF	TGTGCCATTTCCCCGGGGGTCTCGCACGAGCAGTACTTC
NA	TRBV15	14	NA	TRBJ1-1	CATSRFQGSTEAFF	TGTGCCACCAGCAGGTTTCAGGGATCCACTGAAGCTTTCTTT
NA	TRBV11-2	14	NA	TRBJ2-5	CASSSASAQETQYF	TGTGCCAGCAGTTCTGCTAGCGCCCAAGAGACCCAGTACTTC
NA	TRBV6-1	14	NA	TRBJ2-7	CASSEALSSYEQYF	TGTGCCAGCAGTGAAGCGTTGAGCTCCTACGAGCAGTACTTC
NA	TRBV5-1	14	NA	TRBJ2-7	CASSLAGTNYEQYF	TGCGCCAGCAGCTTGGCGGGGACAAACTACGAGCAGTACTTC
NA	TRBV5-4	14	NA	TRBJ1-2	CASSLFGSAYGYTF	TGTGCCAGCAGCTTATTTGGCAGTGCCTATGGCTACACCTTC
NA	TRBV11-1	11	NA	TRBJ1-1	CASAPGGEAFF	TGTGCCAGCGCCCCGGGGGGTGAAGCTTTCTTT
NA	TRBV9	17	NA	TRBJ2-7	CASSVAKTFYSSYEQYF	TGTGCCAGCAGCGTAGCCAAAACTTTTTATAGCTCCTACGAGCAGTACTTC
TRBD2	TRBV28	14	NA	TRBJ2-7	CASGMGGSRYEQYF	TGTGCCAGCGGTATGGGGGGGAGCCGATACGAGCAGTACTTC
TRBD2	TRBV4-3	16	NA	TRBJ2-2	CASSVGRAWDTGELFF	TGCGCCAGCAGCGTTGGGAGGGCCTGGGACACCGGGGAGCTGTTTTTT
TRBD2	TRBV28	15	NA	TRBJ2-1	CASSLAGGGYNEQFF	TGTGCCAGCAGTTTAGCGGGAGGCGGCTACAATGAGCAGTTCTTC
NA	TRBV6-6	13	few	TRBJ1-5	CASRDSSNQPQHF	TGTGCCAGCAGAGACAGTAGCAATCAGCCCCAGCATTTT
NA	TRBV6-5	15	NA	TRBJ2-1	CASSYSSWPRNEQFF	TGTGCCAGCAGTTACTCTTCCTGGCCGAGGAATGAGCAGTTCTTC
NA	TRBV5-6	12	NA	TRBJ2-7	CASSLQGNEQYF	TGTGCCAGCAGCTTACAGGGTAACGAGCAGTACTTC
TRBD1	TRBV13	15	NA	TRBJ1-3	CASSLNRGSGNTIYF	TGTGCCAGCAGCTTAAACAGGGGCTCTGGAAACACCATATATTTT
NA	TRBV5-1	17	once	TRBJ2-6	CASSWNRVWGGANVLTF	TGCGCCAGCAGCTGGAACAGGGTTTGGGGTGGGGCCAACGTCCTGACTTTC
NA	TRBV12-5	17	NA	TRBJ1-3	CASGPGRDGMTGNTIYF	TGTGCTAGTGGCCCGGGGCGGGATGGGATGACTGGAAACACCATATATTTT
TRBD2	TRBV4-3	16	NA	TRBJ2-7	CASSQVVAGASYEQYF	TGCGCCAGCAGCCAAGTTGTAGCGGGAGCGTCCTACGAGCAGTACTTC
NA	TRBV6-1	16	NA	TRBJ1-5	CASSEAWRGGNQPQHF	TGTGCCAGCAGTGAAGCATGGAGGGGCGGCAATCAGCCCCAGCATTTT
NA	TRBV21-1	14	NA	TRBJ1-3	CASSNIRSGNTIYF	TGTGCCAGCAGCAATATCCGCTCTGGAAACACCATATATTTT
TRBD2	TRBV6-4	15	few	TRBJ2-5	CASSDGTSGQETQYF	TGTGCCAGCAGTGACGGGACTAGCGGCCAAGAGACCCAGTACTTC
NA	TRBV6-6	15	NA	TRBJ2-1	CASSFTESSYNEQFF	TGTGCCAGCAGTTTCACAGAGAGCTCCTACAATGAGCAGTTCTTC
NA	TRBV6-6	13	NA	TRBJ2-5	CASSYFFQETQYF	TGTGCCAGCAGTTATTTCTTTCAAGAGACCCAGTACTTC